One sample yielded the 4 T cell receptor beta chains listed below, sequenced in a study of Tregs in tolerant kidney transplant recipients. Repertoires were generated with immunoSEQ multiplex PCR, while TCRdb's copy carries only in-frame clones and drops some. The top ten clones hold about 4.6% of a sample with roughly 68,000 clones, 65% to 85% of them seen once. The source material was CD4+ T cells from blood. These receptors all come from a human donor in good health.

The rearrangement links TRBV11-2 to TRBJ2-4; tentative D call: TRBD2 (5 bases). The CDR3 covers 12 residues. Trimming pared 5 bases from V and 11 bases from J, leaving 13 bases between. Germline CDR1 SGHAT, CDR2 FQNNGV. This CDR3 is CASSGSLVVQYF. The CDR3 DNA is TGTGCCAGCAGCGGGAGCCTGGTCGTTCAGTACTTC.

This chain connects TRBV7-2 to TRBJ2-7; weak D call: TRBD2 (5 bases). In germline, CDR1 is SGHTA, CDR2 FQGNSA. The CDR3 spans 15 residues. The germline V and J ends were trimmed by 1 base and 1 base, with 11 bases remaining between them. CDR3 region: CASSLVATTSYEQYF. The CDR3 coding sequence is TGTGCCAGCAGCTTAGTAGCGACGACTTCCTACGAGCAGTACTTC.

The V call is TRBV11-2, the J call TRBJ2-7; 8 bases fit TRBD1. Germline V gene data show CDR1 as SGHAT and CDR2 as FQNNGV. V trimming: 5 bases; J trimming: 2 bases; junction bases outside the gene matches: 5. The CDR3 contains 14 residues. CDR3 sequence reads: CASSTPGQAYEQYF. In nucleotides, the CDR3 is TGTGCCAGCAGCACTCCGGGACAGGCCTACGAGCAGTACTTC.

The gene calls are TRBV6-1 and TRBJ2-7; D is possibly TRBD2 (5 bases). Trimming took 6 bases from V and 5 from J, leaving 20 bases between them. Germline V lookup: CDR1 MNHNS, CDR2 SASEGT. The CDR3 spans 15 residues. CDR3: CASRGIYGLGDEQYF. CDR3 coding DNA: TGTGCCAGCAGGGGGATTTACGGCCTCGGGGACGAGCAGTACTTC.